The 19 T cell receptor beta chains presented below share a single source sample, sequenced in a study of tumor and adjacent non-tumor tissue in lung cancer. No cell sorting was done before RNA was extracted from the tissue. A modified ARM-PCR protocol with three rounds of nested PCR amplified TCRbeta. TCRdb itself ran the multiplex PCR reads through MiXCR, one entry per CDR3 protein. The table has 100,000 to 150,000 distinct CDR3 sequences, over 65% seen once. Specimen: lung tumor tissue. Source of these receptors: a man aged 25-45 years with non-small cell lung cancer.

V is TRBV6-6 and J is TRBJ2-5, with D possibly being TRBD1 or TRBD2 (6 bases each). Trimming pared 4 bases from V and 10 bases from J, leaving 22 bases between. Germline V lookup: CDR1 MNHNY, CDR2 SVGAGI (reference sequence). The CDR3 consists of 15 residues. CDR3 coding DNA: TGTGCCAGCAGTTCCCACGGACAGAGGCGGGATAACCAGTACTTC. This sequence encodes CASSSHGQRRDNQYF.

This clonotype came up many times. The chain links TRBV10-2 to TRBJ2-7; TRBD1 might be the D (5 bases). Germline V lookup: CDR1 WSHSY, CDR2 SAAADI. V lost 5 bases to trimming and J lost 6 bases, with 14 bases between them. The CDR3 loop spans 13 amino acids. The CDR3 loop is CASSRQGRSEQYF. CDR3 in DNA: TGCGCCAGCAGTCGGCAGGGTAGATCCGAGCAGTACTTC.

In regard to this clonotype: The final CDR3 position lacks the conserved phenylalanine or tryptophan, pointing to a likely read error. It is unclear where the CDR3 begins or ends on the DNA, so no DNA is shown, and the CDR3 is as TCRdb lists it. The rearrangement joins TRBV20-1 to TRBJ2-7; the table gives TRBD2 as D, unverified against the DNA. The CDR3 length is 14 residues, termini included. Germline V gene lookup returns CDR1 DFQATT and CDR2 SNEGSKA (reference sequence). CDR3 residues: CSARQVGGPHEQDL.

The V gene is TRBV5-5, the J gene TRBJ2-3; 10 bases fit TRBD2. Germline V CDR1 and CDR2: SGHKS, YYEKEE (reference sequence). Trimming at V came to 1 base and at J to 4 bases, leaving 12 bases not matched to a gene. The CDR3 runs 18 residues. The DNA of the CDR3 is TGTGCCAGCAGCTTGATTGCCGGACTAGCGGAGTTCGCAGATACGCAGTATTTT. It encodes CASSLIAGLAEFADTQYF.

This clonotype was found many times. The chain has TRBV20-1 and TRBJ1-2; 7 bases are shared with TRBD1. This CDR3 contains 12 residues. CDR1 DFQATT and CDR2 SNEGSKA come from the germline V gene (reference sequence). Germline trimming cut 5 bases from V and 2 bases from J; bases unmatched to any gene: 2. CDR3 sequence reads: CSAAGQNYGYTF. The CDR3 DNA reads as TGCAGTGCTGCGGGACAGAACTATGGCTACACCTTC.

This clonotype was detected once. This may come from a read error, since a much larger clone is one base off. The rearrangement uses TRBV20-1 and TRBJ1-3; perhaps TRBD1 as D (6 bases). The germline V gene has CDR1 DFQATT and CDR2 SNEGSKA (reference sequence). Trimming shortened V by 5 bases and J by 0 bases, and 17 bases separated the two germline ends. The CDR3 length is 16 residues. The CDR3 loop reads CSAAATGDISGNTIYF. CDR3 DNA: TGCAGTGCTGCTGCAACTGGGGACATCTCTGGAAACACCATATATTTT.

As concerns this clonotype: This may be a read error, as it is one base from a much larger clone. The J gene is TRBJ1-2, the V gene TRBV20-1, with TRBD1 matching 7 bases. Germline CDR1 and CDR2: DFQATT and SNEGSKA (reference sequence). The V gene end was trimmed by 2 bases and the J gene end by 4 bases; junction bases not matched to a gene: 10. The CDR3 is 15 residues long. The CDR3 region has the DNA TGCAGTGCTAGAACGGGCAGGGGGACTTCCTATGGCTACACCTTC. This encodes CSARTGRGTSYGYTF.

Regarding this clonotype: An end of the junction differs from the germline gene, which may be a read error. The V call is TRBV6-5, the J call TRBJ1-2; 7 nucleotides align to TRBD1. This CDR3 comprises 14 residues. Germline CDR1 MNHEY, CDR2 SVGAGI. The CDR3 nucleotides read TGTGCAAGCAGTTCGACAGGGTGTGGCTATGGCTACACCTTC. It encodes CASSSTGCGYGYTF.

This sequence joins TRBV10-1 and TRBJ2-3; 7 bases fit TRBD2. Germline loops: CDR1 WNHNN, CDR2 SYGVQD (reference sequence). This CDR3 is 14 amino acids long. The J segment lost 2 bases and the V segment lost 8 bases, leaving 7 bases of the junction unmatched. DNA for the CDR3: TGCGCCAGCGGTGGTGAGCGGGACACAGATACGCAGTATTTT. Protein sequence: CASGGERDTDTQYF.

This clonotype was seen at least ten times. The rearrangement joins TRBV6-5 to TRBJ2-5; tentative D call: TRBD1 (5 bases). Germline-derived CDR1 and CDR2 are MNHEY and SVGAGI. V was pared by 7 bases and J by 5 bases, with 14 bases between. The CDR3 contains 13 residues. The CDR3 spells CASTPPGMETQYF. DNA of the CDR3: TGTGCCAGCACTCCTCCAGGGATGGAGACCCAGTACTTC.

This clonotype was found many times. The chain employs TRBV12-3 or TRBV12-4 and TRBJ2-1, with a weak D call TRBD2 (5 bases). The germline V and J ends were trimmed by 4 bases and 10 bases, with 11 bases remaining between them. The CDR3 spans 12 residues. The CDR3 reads CASSSTRFEQFF. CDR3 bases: TGTGCCAGCAGTTCTACTAGATTCGAGCAGTTCTTC.

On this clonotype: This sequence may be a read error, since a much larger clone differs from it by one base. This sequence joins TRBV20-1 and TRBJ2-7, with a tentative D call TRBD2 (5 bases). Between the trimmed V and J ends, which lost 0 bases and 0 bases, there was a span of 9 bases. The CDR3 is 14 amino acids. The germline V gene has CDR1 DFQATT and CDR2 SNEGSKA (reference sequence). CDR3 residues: CSAREPSGSYEQYF. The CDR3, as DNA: TGCAGTGCTAGAGAACCCAGCGGCTCCTACGAGCAGTACTTC.

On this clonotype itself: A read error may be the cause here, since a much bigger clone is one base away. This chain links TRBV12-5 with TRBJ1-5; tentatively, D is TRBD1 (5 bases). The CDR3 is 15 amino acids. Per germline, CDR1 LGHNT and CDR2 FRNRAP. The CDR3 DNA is TGTGCTAGTGCCCCCCTCGACGGTGTGCGACAGCCCCAGCAGTTT. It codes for CASAPLDGVRQPQQF. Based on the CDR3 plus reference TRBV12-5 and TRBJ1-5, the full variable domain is DARVTQTPRHKVTEMGQEVTMRCQPILGHNTVFWYRQTMMQGLELLAYFRNRAPLDDSGMPKDRFSAEMPDATLATLKIQPSEPRDSAVYFCASAPLDGVRQPQQFGDGTRLSIL.

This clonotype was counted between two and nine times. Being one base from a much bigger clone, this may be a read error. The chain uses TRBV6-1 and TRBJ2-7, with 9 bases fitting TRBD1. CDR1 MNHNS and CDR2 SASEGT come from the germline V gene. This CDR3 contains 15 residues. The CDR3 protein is CGSSASGTGSYEQYF. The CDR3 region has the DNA TGTGGCAGCAGCGCCTCCGGGACAGGGTCCTACGAGCAGTACTTC.

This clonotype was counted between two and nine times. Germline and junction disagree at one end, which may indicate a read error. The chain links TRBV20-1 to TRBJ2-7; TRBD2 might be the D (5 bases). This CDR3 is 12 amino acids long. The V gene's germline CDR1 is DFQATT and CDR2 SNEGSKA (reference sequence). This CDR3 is CSVGIATYEQYF. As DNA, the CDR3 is TGCAGTGTCGGGATAGCCACCTACGAGCAGTACTTT.

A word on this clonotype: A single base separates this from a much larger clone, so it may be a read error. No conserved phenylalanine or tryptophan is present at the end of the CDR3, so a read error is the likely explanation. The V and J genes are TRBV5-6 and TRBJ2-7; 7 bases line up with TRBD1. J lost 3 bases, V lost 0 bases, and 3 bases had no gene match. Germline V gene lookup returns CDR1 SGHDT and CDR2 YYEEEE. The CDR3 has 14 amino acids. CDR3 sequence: CASSLGQGYYEQYL. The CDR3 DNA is TGTGCCAGCAGCTTGGGACAGGGTTACTACGAGCAGTACTTA.

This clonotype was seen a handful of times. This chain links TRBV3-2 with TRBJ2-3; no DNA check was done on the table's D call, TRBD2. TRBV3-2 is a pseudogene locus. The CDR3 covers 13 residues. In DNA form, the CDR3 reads TGTGCCAGCAGCCCCCTCTTCACAGATACGCAGTATTTT. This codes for CASSPLFTDTQYF.

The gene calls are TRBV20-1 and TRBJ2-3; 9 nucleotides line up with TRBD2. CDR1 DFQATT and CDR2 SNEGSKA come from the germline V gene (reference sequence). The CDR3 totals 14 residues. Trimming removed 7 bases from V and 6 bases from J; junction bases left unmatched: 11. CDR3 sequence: CSVTGGLASDTQYF. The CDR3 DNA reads TGCAGTGTTACCGGTGGACTAGCGTCGGATACGCAGTATTTT.

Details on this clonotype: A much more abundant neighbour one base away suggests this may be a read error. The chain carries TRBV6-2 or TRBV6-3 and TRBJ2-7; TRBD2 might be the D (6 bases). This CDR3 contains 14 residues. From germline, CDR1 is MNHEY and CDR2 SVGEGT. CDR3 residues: CASSSQRALYERYF. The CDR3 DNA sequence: TGTGCCAGCAGTTCTCAGCGGGCCCTCTACGAGCGGTACTTC.